This TCR beta chain was sequenced for a study of tumor T cells in aggressive B-cell lymphoma (dated by TCRdb to about 2017). Library method: the immunoSEQ multiplex PCR assay. TCRdb re-hosts the immuneACCESS table, in-frame sequences only. Its copies lack some clones; in the studies checked, an unresolved V gene accounts for under half of them, and the cause for the rest is not known. In all, the sample holds approximately 12,000 clones, and about 88% of those were seen once. 2% to 2.5% of the sample is in the top ten clones. Comments on this clone: Which antigen it targets is not known. No qualities accompany the bases; no much larger clone lies one base away.

The CDR3 contains 14 residues, cysteine and phenylalanine counted. The CDR3 DNA has 42 bases and is translated from base 1. V was cut back by 10 bases and J by 7 bases, leaving a gap of 22 bases between them. CDR1 and CDR2, per the germline V gene, are SGHAT and FQNNGV. The sequenced material came from tumor tissue. The sequence was collected from an adult with diffuse large B cell lymphoma. This sequence uses TRBV11-2 and TRBJ1-2; too little of a D gene remains to name it. The CDR3 is CATTPRGDSGGYTF. The DNA reads as follows: TGTGCCACCACCCCCCGGGGAGACTCGGGTGGCTACACCTTC.